These T cell receptor beta chains were read from a single sample in a study of shared clonotypes between healthy human individuals. Profiling relied on immunoSEQ multiplex PCR, and the TCRdb table lists in-frame clones only, not all of them. This sample has about 960,000 clones, with over 75% found just once. Sequenced input: memory CD4+ T cells sorted from blood. The receptor set was obtained from a man between 18 and 35 years old in good health. CDR3s leave out the opening cysteine and the closing phenylalanine or tryptophan.

v_gene	j_gene	CDR3aa
TRBV19	TRBJ2-3	ASTTTGTPSGTQY
TRBV2	TRBJ2-2	ASSSGTGELF
TRBV20-1	TRBJ2-7	STGEGYEQY
TRBV19	TRBJ1-6	ASSISQGASPLH
TRBV19	TRBJ2-1	ASSTQGIYNEQF
TRBV7-9	TRBJ1-6	ASSLKDNSPLH
TRBV28	TRBJ2-7	ASSPGGGPSYEQY
TRBV19	TRBJ1-1	ASRRGEMNTEAF
TRBV10-3	TRBJ2-5	AISGLEETQY
TRBV9	TRBJ2-5	ASSVNGRPQETQY
TRBV13	TRBJ2-5	ASSSDDRKEQY
TRBV11-2	TRBJ1-2	ASSLGTVTGYT
TRBV18	TRBJ1-1	ASSPKAPPGTEAF
TRBV9	TRBJ1-1	ASSTGGAATEAF
TRBV6-5	TRBJ1-1	ASKSGGATEAF
TRBV5-1	TRBJ2-3	ASSLVGGRTDTQY
TRBV6-1	TRBJ2-3	ASQAGLAGRTQY
TRBV7-9	TRBJ1-2	ASSLPGIDYGYT
TRBV5-6	TRBJ2-4	ASSEGAAIQY
TRBV7-2	TRBJ2-3	ASNSGTAGTDTQY
TRBV19	TRBJ2-7	ASSGTSFEQY
TRBV19	TRBJ1-2	ASSRGSNYGYT
TRBV2	TRBJ1-5	ASAQDLGAQH
TRBV6-6	TRBJ1-1	ASNIPGANTEAF
TRBV10-2	TRBJ2-7	ASSAGLAGGNAYEQY
TRBV10-3	TRBJ2-1	AISDLLAGGGPYNEQF
TRBV6-5	TRBJ1-2	ASNPTGGWNYGYT
TRBV19	TRBJ2-3	ASSMSGTSTDTQY
TRBV9	TRBJ2-1	ASSRRGEGKVGSYNEQF
TRBV28	TRBJ1-6	ASEGDANSPLH
TRBV15	TRBJ2-7	ATSRDRGLAGRNYEQY
TRBV9	TRBJ1-4	ASSIAGIKNEKLF
TRBV10-3	TRBJ2-3	AISTGQGAYTDTQY
TRBV28	TRBJ2-3	ASSLPGVVPDTQY
TRBV13	TRBJ2-5	ASSPGGPHAETQY
TRBV5-6	TRBJ1-3	ASGKGQGAGNTIY
TRBV29-1	TRBJ1-1	SGLTGGLTEAF
TRBV5-6	TRBJ2-3	ASSLDEKSTDTQY
TRBV5-4	TRBJ1-4	ASSAENRGKSEKLF
TRBV2	TRBJ2-5	ASGGSGVREETQY
TRBV27	TRBJ1-2	ASRTLTGWGRGYT
TRBV11-2	TRBJ2-1	ASSHKSGRASRNEQF
TRBV18	TRBJ2-7	ASSPGQDGREQY
TRBV19	TRBJ1-1	ASRLGTGVLAEAF
TRBV5-1	TRBJ1-1	ASSLLDRNTEAF